One sample yielded the 19 T cell receptor beta chains listed below, sequenced in a study of vaccination and CD4 T cells after COVID-19. Antigens for these TCRs are unknown. Treatment indicated: approximately nine-day PBMC culture with coronavirus spike peptide pools or control peptides (ViraFEST assay). Cultured CD4+ T cell DNA was sequenced using the Oncomine TCR Beta short-read assay. In TCRdb, the PCR reads were re-called with MiXCR into one record per CDR3 protein. The sample contains 12,000 to 15,000 distinct CDR3 sequences, around 67% of which appear only once. The material sequenced was CD4+ T cells from blood, cultured in vitro. Receptor source: a human donor who had recovered from COVID-19.

The V call is TRBV6-2 or TRBV6-3, the J call TRBJ2-5; 11 bases fit TRBD2. Per the germline V gene, CDR1 is MNHEY and CDR2 is SVGEGT. CDR3 length: 16 residues. V lost 2 bases and J lost 1; bases outside the gene matches: 3. CDR3 protein: CASSYLAGGFQETQYF. In DNA form, the CDR3 reads TGTGCCAGCAGTTACCTAGCGGGAGGTTTCCAAGAGACCCAGTACTTC.

J is TRBJ1-1 and V is TRBV19; D is undetermined. Trimming removed 4 bases at V and 7 bases at J, with 7 bases between. CDR3 length equals 11 residues. Germline values: CDR1 LNHDA, CDR2 SQIVND (reference sequence). The DNA for the CDR3 is TGTGCCAGTAGTAACCGGGGTGAAGCTTTCTTT. It codes for CASSNRGEAFF.

The V call is TRBV6-8, the J call TRBJ1-2; D uncertain. The germline V gene has CDR1 MNHGY and CDR2 SAAAGT. The V gene lost 5 bases and the J gene lost 8 bases, with 33 bases spanning the gap. The CDR3 length is 19 residues. CDR3 in amino acids: CASSPPILKPGTRPEGYTF. The CDR3 region has the DNA TGTGCCAGCAGTCCACCCATACTAAAACCGGGAACCCGACCGGAGGGCTACACCTTC.

The chain couples TRBV6-2 or TRBV6-3 to TRBJ2-3; a possible D gene is TRBD2 (6 bases). Germline lookup yields CDR1 MNHEY and CDR2 SVGEGT. This CDR3 is built from 16 residues. Deletions cut 0 bases from V and 0 bases from J, with 10 bases between. CDR3 in DNA: TGTGCCAGCAGTTACTCGATGGGGACTAGCACAGATACGCAGTATTTT. Translating it yields CASSYSMGTSTDTQYF.

The chain combines TRBV5-1 with TRBJ1-2; maybe TRBD1 (6 bases). The CDR3 is 14 residues long. Germline loops: CDR1 SGHRS, CDR2 YFSETQ. V shed 2 bases and J shed 3 bases, with 11 bases lying between them. CDR3 in amino acids: CASSLQGGDYGYTF. CDR3 in DNA: TGCGCCAGCAGCTTACAAGGGGGGGACTATGGCTACACCTTC.

The J gene is TRBJ2-1, the V gene TRBV6-1; 9 bases fit TRBD2. CDR1 and CDR2 (germline): MNHNS, SASEGT. The CDR3 contains 16 residues. Unmatched junction bases numbered 7, after V lost 1 base and J lost 6 bases. The CDR3: CASSEGWLAGINEQFF. In nucleotides, the CDR3 is TGTGCCAGCAGTGAAGGATGGCTAGCGGGAATCAATGAGCAGTTCTTC.

The genes are TRBV7-2 and TRBJ1-1; perhaps TRBD1 as D (6 bases). Trimming removed 6 bases from V and 4 bases from J, with 18 bases in between. Germline assignment: CDR1 SGHTA and CDR2 FQGNSA. This CDR3 has 15 residues. CDR3 region: CASSFTQGLGTEAFF. The DNA for the CDR3 is TGTGCCAGCAGTTTTACACAGGGTCTTGGCACTGAAGCTTTCTTT.

V gene TRBV18 combines with J gene TRBJ2-3, with D unclear. This CDR3 is 14 amino acids long. The germline V gene has CDR1 KGHSH and CDR2 LQKENI. The V gene lost 4 bases and the J gene lost 1 base, with 9 bases spanning the gap. The CDR3 DNA follows: TGTGCCAGCTCACGCGGAACCGGCACAGATACGCAGTATTTT. It yields the protein CASSRGTGTDTQYF. Filled out from reference TRBV18 and TRBJ2-3, the complete variable domain reads NAGVMQNPRHLVRRRGQEARLRCSPMKGHSHVYWYRQLPEEGLKFMVYLQKENIIDESGMPKERFSAEFPKEGPSILRIQQVVRGDSAAYFCASSRGTGTDTQYFGPGTRLTVL.

The chain couples TRBV27 to TRBJ1-2, with 8 nucleotides matching TRBD1. Germline V gene sequence: CDR1 MNHEY, CDR2 SMNVEV (reference sequence). CDR3 size: 15 residues. V was pared by 5 bases and J by 3 bases, with 8 bases of the junction left unmatched. The CDR3 DNA is TGTGCCAGCAGTCTGTCCGGGACAGGCCACTATGGCTACACCTTC. Protein: CASSLSGTGHYGYTF.

This clonotype was counted between two and nine times. This CDR3 reads CASTEGRDYEQYF. The CDR3 DNA reads as TGTGCCAGCACCGAAGGTAGGGACTACGAGCAGTACTTC. The J gene is TRBJ2-7, the V gene TRBV2, with D unresolved. Deletions cut 7 bases from V and 3 bases from J, with 13 bases between. This CDR3 comprises 13 residues. Germline-derived CDR1 and CDR2 are SNHLY and FYNNEI.

This sequence joins TRBV6-1 and TRBJ1-5; unclear D gene. V lost 6 bases and J lost 0, with 15 bases in between. Looked up from germline, CDR1 is MNHNS and CDR2 is SASEGT. The CDR3 is 16 residues long. The CDR3 nucleotides read TGTGCCAGCAGCCTTCGTAATGATTTTAGCAATCAGCCCCAGCATTTT. Translated, it gives CASSLRNDFSNQPQHF.

The V gene is TRBV7-2, the J gene TRBJ1-2; tentatively, D is TRBD1 (5 bases). Germline V gene sequence: CDR1 SGHTA, CDR2 FQGNSA. V dropped 6 bases and J dropped 3 bases, with 17 bases sitting between them. The CDR3 runs 15 residues. The CDR3 loop reads CASSPARGAYYGYTF. CDR3 DNA sequence: TGTGCCAGCAGTCCGGCGAGGGGCGCGTACTATGGCTACACCTTC.

This clonotype was seen just once. The V call is TRBV10-2, the J call TRBJ1-1; 10 bases are a match to TRBD1. There are 12 residues in the CDR3. The junction had 1 base not matched to a gene; V was cut back by 6 bases and J by 6 bases. CDR1 and CDR2 from the germline V gene are WSHSY and SAAADI. The CDR3 DNA sequence: TGCGCCAGCAGAGGGACAGGGGCTGAAGCTTTCTTT. Translation: CASRGTGAEAFF.

J is TRBJ1-3 and V is TRBV6-1; 9 bases match TRBD1. The ends lost 6 bases at V and 4 bases at J; junction bases unmatched: 10. The CDR3 runs to 16 residues. The germline gives CDR1 MNHNS, CDR2 SASEGT. In DNA, the CDR3 is TGTGCCAGCAGAGCACGGGACAGGGCATCCGGAAACACCATATATTTT. Its protein product is CASRARDRASGNTIYF.

Here the CDR3 DNA reads TGTGCCAGCAGTACCCGGACTAGACGCGAGCAGTACTTC. Amino acid sequence: CASSTRTRREQYF. The chain has TRBV6-2 or TRBV6-3 and TRBJ2-7; 7 nucleotides line up with TRBD2. V dropped 5 bases and J dropped 6; count of bases not matched to a gene: 7. The length of the CDR3 is 13 residues. Per the germline V gene, CDR1 is MNHEY and CDR2 is SVGEGT.

The chain is built from TRBV6-1 and TRBJ1-6, with 9 bases lining up with TRBD1. Trimming took 6 bases from V and 9 from J; bases not matched to a gene: 12. This CDR3 contains 16 residues. Germline assignment: CDR1 MNHNS and CDR2 SASEGT. The DNA of the CDR3 is TGTGCCAGCAGCCCCACAGGGGGCGGAAATTTTTCACCCCTCCACTTT. Its protein is CASSPTGGGNFSPLHF.

This clonotype occurred a few times. The V call is TRBV2, the J call TRBJ1-5; D remains ambiguous. From germline, CDR1 is SNHLY and CDR2 FYNNEI. There are 15 residues in the CDR3. Trimming cost V 4 bases and J 2 bases, with 12 bases left between them. The CDR3: CASSGARAGNQPQHF. The CDR3 region has the DNA TGTGCCAGCAGTGGGGCCCGGGCGGGCAATCAGCCCCAGCATTTT.

This clonotype was recorded once. This chain joins TRBV6-1 and TRBJ1-6; D gene unclear. The CDR3 is 13 residues long. Per germline, CDR1 MNHNS and CDR2 SASEGT. Trimming took off 6 bases at V and 7 bases at J, with 10 bases between the two ends. The CDR3 coding sequence is TGTGCCAGCAGGCCGGGGTCAAATTCACCCCTCCACTTT. Protein sequence: CASRPGSNSPLHF.

The chain employs TRBV10-3 and TRBJ2-3; 10 positions match TRBD2. V shed 4 bases, J shed 2 bases, and the junction held 12 bases outside the gene matches. CDR3 length equals 18 residues. Germline CDR1 reads ENHRY; CDR2 reads SYGVKD. The CDR3 here is CAISGYLAGEGYTDTQYF. CDR3 coding DNA: TGTGCCATCAGTGGATACCTAGCGGGAGAGGGGTACACAGATACGCAGTATTTT.